This T cell receptor (beta chain) is from a study of T cells in Graves' hyperthyroidism and ophthalmopathy. Study observations and caveats: Ophthalmopathy, which appeared later, was predicted by the model a median about 6 months before onset. Blood samples included most of the expanded thyroid clonotypes exceeding 0.001.

Each person with ophthalmopathy scored at least 3 on the Clinical Activity Score, reached NOSPECS grade 4 or higher, and had been ill under 3 months. Diagnoses were made from clinical symptoms, serum measures (thyroxine and TRAb), thyroid ultrasound and orbital computed tomography. Regions amplified from RNA transcripts were the TCR beta CDR3 regions. Primed by the HTBI set, a first-round RT-PCR was run on the TCR CDR3. TCRdb passed the multiplex PCR reads through MiXCR, listing each CDR3 protein once. The sample has about 330,000 distinct CDR3 sequences; around 15% are singletons. In this sample, this clonotype turned up a few times. Its target is not known. Sample: blood. This TCR was sampled from a woman aged 35 to 49 with Graves' ophthalmopathy.

CDR3 nucleotide sequence: TGTGCCAGCAGCTTAACTAGCGGGGGCCGCTACAATGAGCAGTTCTTC. Encoded protein: CASSLTSGGRYNEQFF. The chain couples TRBV7-9 to TRBJ2-1; TRBD2 matches at 11 bases. Germline V CDR1 and CDR2: SEHNR, FQNEAQ (reference sequence). V dropped 2 bases and J dropped 3; count of bases not matched to a gene: 3. There are 16 residues in the CDR3. Complete variable domain (other parts from reference TRBV7-9 and TRBJ2-1): DTGVSQNPRHKITKRGQNVTFRCDPISEHNRLYWYRQTLGQGPEFLTYFQNEAQLEKSRLLSDRFSAERPKGSFSTLEIQRTEQGDSAMYLCASSLTSGGRYNEQFFGPGTRLTVL.